The 6 T cell receptor beta chains presented below share a single source sample, sequenced in a study of T-cell reconstitution after alpha-beta-depleted transplantation in children. Construction of the TCRbeta library involved unique molecular identifiers. TCRdb called the PCR reads again in MiXCR, with one record for every CDR3 protein. Among about a million distinct CDR3 sequences listed, around 30% were seen once. The material was PBMCs, mostly from graft donor cells, obtained 360 days after TCRalphabeta/CD19-depleted stem cell transplant. These receptors originate from a boy in the first two years of life who had a stem cell transplant for SCID, so the T cells may come from the graft donor.

The J gene is TRBJ2-7, the V gene TRBV28, with 9 nucleotides matching TRBD1. The CDR3 loop spans 18 amino acids. The J segment lost 1 base and the V segment lost 6 bases, leaving 16 bases of the junction unmatched. Germline CDR1 reads MDHEN; CDR2 reads SYDVKM. As DNA, the CDR3 is TGTGCCAGCAGCCCCGTCATATACAGGGGGCGTCCTTCCTACGAGCAGTACTTC. This sequence encodes CASSPVIYRGRPSYEQYF.

V is TRBV12-3 or TRBV12-4 and J is TRBJ2-2; no clear D gene. V dropped 1 base and J dropped 6 bases, with 12 bases sitting between them. The CDR3 is made up of 15 amino acids. CDR3 protein: CASSLGELSSGELFF. The DNA for the CDR3 is TGTGCCAGCAGTTTAGGAGAGCTCTCGTCCGGGGAGCTGTTTTTT.

This clonotype was picked up a small number of times. The chain is built from TRBV5-4 and TRBJ2-1; D is possibly TRBD1 or TRBD2 (7 bases each). This CDR3 comprises 14 residues. Germline V gene lookup returns CDR1 SGHNT and CDR2 YYREEE (reference sequence). Trimming left V 6 bases short and J 10 bases short, with 20 bases between. CDR3 coding DNA: TGTGCCAGCACCGTAATGGGAGGGGGCGACGAGCAGTTCTTC. Encoded protein: CASTVMGGGDEQFF.

V usage is TRBV4-1 and J usage is TRBJ2-1, with 10 bases lining up with TRBD1. The CDR3 has 14 amino acids. CDR1 MGHRA and CDR2 YSYEKL come from the germline V gene. The V segment lost 4 bases and the J segment 6 bases; nucleotides outside the gene matches: 3. CDR3 loop: CASSLWTGGNEQFF. CDR3 nucleotide sequence: TGCGCCAGCAGCCTTTGGACAGGGGGCAATGAGCAGTTCTTC.

The rearrangement uses TRBV7-2 and TRBJ2-3, with 8 bases lining up with TRBD1. J was trimmed by 2 bases and V by 11 bases; bases with no gene match: 6. The CDR3 is 13 amino acids. Germline V lookup: CDR1 SGHTA, CDR2 FQGNSA. CDR3 in amino acids: CALLDRATDTQYF. CDR3 nucleotide sequence: TGTGCCTTACTGGACAGGGCCACAGATACGCAGTATTTT.

The chain combines TRBV7-3 with TRBJ1-2, with D possibly TRBD1 on 5 matching bases. CDR3 length equals 13 residues. V was pared by 2 bases and J by 8 bases, with 12 bases between. From germline, CDR1 is SGHTA and CDR2 FQGTGA. Here the CDR3 DNA reads TGTGCCAGCAGCTTAGAGGGGACGCGCGGCTACACCTTC. Amino acids: CASSLEGTRGYTF.